This record covers a single T cell receptor (beta chain). Regarding time point: newly diagnosed, previously untreated cHL patient sample. Clones were sequenced by immunoSEQ multiplex PCR, and TCRdb holds only the in-frame ones, with some missing. The data show 17,000 or so clones, approximately 86% seen once. The data were obtained in a study of PD-1 blockade in classical Hodgkin lymphoma. The CDR3 loop spans 14 amino acids. Trimming shortened V by 3 bases and J by 2 bases, and 7 bases separated the two germline ends. Germline CDR1 reads MDHEN; CDR2 reads SYDVKM. The V and J genes are TRBV28 and TRBJ2-2; no clear D gene. The sequencing sample was made of peripheral blood mononuclear cells (PBMCs). The clonotype comes from a human donor with classical Hodgkin lymphoma. Written as DNA, the CDR3 is TGTGCCAGCAGTTTCCCCCGAAACACCGGGGAGCTGTTTTTT. It codes for CASSFPRNTGELFF.